What follows describes a single T cell receptor beta chain. V lost 4 bases to trimming and J lost 4 bases; unmatched junction nucleotides: 10. The germline V gene has CDR1 LGHNA and CDR2 YNFKEQ. CDR3 size: 15 residues. These data are taken from a study of blood T cells in healthy people across ages. Primed by a sample-barcoded 5' primer and a J-beta primer mix, a second PCR proceeded for about 6 to 11 cycles. TCRdb used MiXCR to reprocess the 5' RACE reads, holding one entry per CDR3 protein. The sample records nearly 1 million distinct CDR3 sequences, roughly half being singletons. The TCR was taken from a woman aged 60-75 years in good health. The chain links TRBV4-2 to TRBJ2-7, with TRBD2 matching over 7 bases. Sequenced material: blood. The CDR3 protein is CASSPAGERSYEQYF. CDR3 coding DNA: TGTGCCAGCAGCCCCGCGGGGGAGCGGTCGTACGAGCAGTACTTC.